Listed below are T cell receptor beta chains from one sample, sequenced in a study of blood T cell repertoires in COVID-19. This table comes from immunoSEQ multiplex PCR, and its TCRdb copy is limited to in-frame clones, with some not included. The sample carries just over 300,000 clones, roughly 89% recorded once. Sequenced: peripheral blood. Source of these receptors: a woman between 25 and 40 years old with COVID-19, enrolled during active disease. CDR3s include the opening cysteine and the closing phenylalanine or tryptophan. The D gene is left open where the match is weak. Rows give clone size only sometimes, using once, few, many, or a class for an expanded clone.

cdr3_nt	cdr3_aa	d_call	v_call	clone_size	j_call
TGTGCCAGCAGTTTCGGACAGGCCTCCCATCAGCCCCAGCATTTT	CASSFGQASHQPQHF	TRBD1	TRBV28	-	TRBJ1-5
TGTGCCACCAGCAGGGTGCCGACAGGGCCTACGAGGGCCCAGCATTTT	CATSRVPTGPTRAQHF	TRBD1	TRBV15	few	TRBJ1-5
TGTGCCAGCAGCACCGGGACAGTAAACACTGAAGCTTTCTTT	CASSTGTVNTEAFF	TRBD1	TRBV11-3	-	TRBJ1-1
TGTGCCACCAGCAGAGATAGGACAGGAGCAATTCAGCCCCAGCATTTT	CATSRDRTGAIQPQHF	TRBD1	TRBV15	-	TRBJ1-5
TGTGCCAGCAGCCCGGCAGGGTGGTCCCGGAATACGCAGTATTTT	CASSPAGWSRNTQYF	-	TRBV5-5	-	TRBJ2-3
TGTGCCAGCAGCCCCACTAGCGGGGGGGCTAGCACAGATACGCAGTATTTT	CASSPTSGGASTDTQYF	TRBD2	TRBV9	-	TRBJ2-3
TGTGCCAGCAGCGCTACTAGCGGTGTATCCTACAATGAGCAGTTCTTC	CASSATSGVSYNEQFF	TRBD2	TRBV9	-	TRBJ2-1
TGTGCCAGTAGTGTTGCCGGAGCGGGGCAAGAGACCCAGTACTTC	CASSVAGAGQETQYF	TRBD2	TRBV19	-	TRBJ2-5
TGTGCCAGCAGCCGGGGGGTGGCCAGCACAGATACGCAGTATTTT	CASSRGVASTDTQYF	TRBD2	TRBV7-3	-	TRBJ2-3
TGCGCCAGCAGCAAGACGGGGGGTTACTACAATGAGCAGTTCTTC	CASSKTGGYYNEQFF	TRBD2	TRBV5-1	-	TRBJ2-1
TGTGCCAGCAGCGTAGGGAGGCGGGGTGATGAAAAACTGTTTTTT	CASSVGRRGDEKLFF	-	TRBV9	-	TRBJ1-4
TGTGCCAGCAGATTGACACGGAACACCGGGGAGCTGTTTTTT	CASRLTRNTGELFF	-	TRBV6-5	-	TRBJ2-2
TGTGCCAGCAGCTTGACAGGGGTCTATGGCTACACCTTC	CASSLTGVYGYTF	TRBD1	TRBV5-5	-	TRBJ1-2
TGTGCCAGCAGTGAAACCTGGACAGGGTATGGCTACACCTTC	CASSETWTGYGYTF	TRBD1	TRBV6-1	-	TRBJ1-2
TGTGCCAGCAGCCTCAGTTTGAACACTGAAGCTTTCTTT	CASSLSLNTEAFF	-	TRBV7-9	-	TRBJ1-1
TGTGCCACCAGCAGAGATCGAGGGACAGGTACAGGCGGCTACACCTTC	CATSRDRGTGTGGYTF	TRBD1	TRBV15	-	TRBJ1-2
TGCGCCACCAGGGGGGGAATAGGACTAGCGGACAATGAGCAGTTCTTC	CATRGGIGLADNEQFF	TRBD2	TRBV5-1	few	TRBJ2-1
TGTGCCAGCAGAGGGGGGACAGGGGGCCGGGTTGAGCAGTTCTTC	CASRGGTGGRVEQFF	TRBD1	TRBV6-5	-	TRBJ2-1
TGTGCCAGCAGTTCCAATAAACTGTTTTTT	CASSSNKLFF	-	TRBV28	-	TRBJ1-4
TGTGCCAGCAGCTTCGGTCTAGCGGGGGGAGAGACCCAGTACTTC	CASSFGLAGGETQYF	TRBD2	TRBV7-9	-	TRBJ2-5
TGCGCCAGCAGCTTGTGGGCTAGCACAGATACGCAGTATTTT	CASSLWASTDTQYF	-	TRBV5-1	-	TRBJ2-3
TGTGCCAGCAGCCGGAACAGATACCAAGAGACCCAGTACTTC	CASSRNRYQETQYF	-	TRBV4-2	-	TRBJ2-5
TGTGCCAGCAGCAATCAGTTGAACACTGAAGCTTTCTTT	CASSNQLNTEAFF	-	TRBV2	once	TRBJ1-1
TGCGCCAGCAGCTTGGCCCCGGGACTAGCGGGGGGTCAGACCACCGGGGAGCTGTTTTTT	CASSLAPGLAGGQTTGELFF	TRBD2	TRBV5-1	-	TRBJ2-2
TGTGCCAGCAGCGTCATGACAGGGTACACTGAAGCTTTCTTT	CASSVMTGYTEAFF	TRBD1	TRBV7-2	-	TRBJ1-1
TGTGCCAGCAGCTTAGGACTAAATGAAAAACTGTTTTTT	CASSLGLNEKLFF	-	TRBV7-6	-	TRBJ1-4
TGCGCCAGCAGTGCTAACACCGGGGAGCTGTTTTTT	CASSANTGELFF	-	TRBV10-2	-	TRBJ2-2
TGTGCCAGCAGTCCCTCCGGGACAGTTAGTTATGGCTACACCTTC	CASSPSGTVSYGYTF	TRBD1	TRBV27	-	TRBJ1-2
TGTGCCAGCTTGACCGGGACAGGGGCTGGAAACACCATATATTTT	CASLTGTGAGNTIYF	TRBD1	TRBV18	-	TRBJ1-3
TGTGCCAGCAGCGGGGGGTACCCCTCCTACAATGAGCAGTTCTTC	CASSGGYPSYNEQFF	-	TRBV7-9	once	TRBJ2-1
TGCGCCAGCAGCTTTTCTCAAGAGACCCAGTACTTC	CASSFSQETQYF	-	TRBV5-1	-	TRBJ2-5
TGTGCCAGCAGCTTAGATCATCCCTACGAGCAGTACTTC	CASSLDHPYEQYF	-	TRBV7-9	-	TRBJ2-7
TGTGCCAGCAGACAGGGGTTTCTGAGCACTGAAGCTTTCTTT	CASRQGFLSTEAFF	TRBD1	TRBV13	-	TRBJ1-1
TGTGCCAGCAGTTTGAGAGCGGGGGGTCTCTCCGGGCAGTTCTTC	CASSLRAGGLSGQFF	TRBD2	TRBV27	-	TRBJ2-1
TGTGCCAGCAGCAGCGTCAGACGGGAGAACACTGAAGCTTTCTTT	CASSSVRRENTEAFF	-	TRBV5-6	-	TRBJ1-1
TGTGCCAGCAGCTCCCAAAACAGGGATAGCTACACCTTC	CASSSQNRDSYTF	-	TRBV7-8	-	TRBJ1-2
TGTGCCAGCAGCGGCCCTGACAGGCCCTCCACAGATACGCAGTATTTT	CASSGPDRPSTDTQYF	-	TRBV9	once	TRBJ2-3
TGTGCCACCAGTGACCCAGGGGTTGGGGATCAGCCCCAGCATTTT	CATSDPGVGDQPQHF	-	TRBV24-1	-	TRBJ1-5
TGTGCCAGCACGGCAGGGGCCATGAACACTGAAGCTTTCTTT	CASTAGAMNTEAFF	-	TRBV6-5	-	TRBJ1-1
TGCGCCAGCAGCCAAGTAGGGGTCGGGCAGAATCAGGTCTTT	CASSQVGVGQNQVF	-	TRBV4-3	-	TRBJ1-1
TGTGCCAGTAGTCCCGGGACAGGGCGGAATGAAAAACTGTTTTTT	CASSPGTGRNEKLFF	TRBD1	TRBV19	-	TRBJ1-4
TGTGCCAGCTCACCAGGGACAGGGTTAAAGACCCAGTACTTC	CASSPGTGLKTQYF	TRBD1	TRBV18	once	TRBJ2-5
TGTGCCAGCAGTGCAACAGTGGGTCAGCCCCAGCATTTT	CASSATVGQPQHF	-	TRBV2	many	TRBJ1-5
TGCGCCAGCAGCCAAACAGGGGGACAGGATGGCTACACCTTC	CASSQTGGQDGYTF	TRBD1	TRBV4-3	once	TRBJ1-2
TGTGCCAGCAGCCAAGTTACAGGGCAAGGCTATGGCTACACCTTC	CASSQVTGQGYGYTF	-	TRBV3-1/TRBV3-2	-	TRBJ1-2
TGTGCCAGCAGCTCGCGATATGGCTACACCTTC	CASSSRYGYTF	-	TRBV9	-	TRBJ1-2
TGTGCCAGCAGCCGTGACAGGGCTTCAGCGAACACCATATATTTT	CASSRDRASANTIYF	TRBD1	TRBV11-2	-	TRBJ1-3
TGTGCCAGCCGGGATGCAACTAATGAAAAACTGTTTTTT	CASRDATNEKLFF	-	TRBV6-5	-	TRBJ1-4
TGTGCCAGCAGCGAGGGACAGGGGTATCCCTATAATTCACCCCTCCACTTT	CASSEGQGYPYNSPLHF	TRBD1	TRBV9	once	TRBJ1-6
TGTGCCAGCAGTGACGGGCATAGCGGGTTAGACACCGGGGAGCTGTTTTTT	CASSDGHSGLDTGELFF	TRBD2	TRBV6-4	-	TRBJ2-2
TGTGCCAGCAGCCTAGGGGCGACCCAGTACTTC	CASSLGATQYF	-	TRBV5-4	-	TRBJ2-5
TGTGCCAGCAGTGAATCGGCAGGGACTATGCAGTATTTT	CASSESAGTMQYF	TRBD2	TRBV25-1	-	TRBJ2-3
TGTGCCAGCAACCCAACAGGGAGCGCCACTGAAGCTTTCTTT	CASNPTGSATEAFF	-	TRBV27	-	TRBJ1-1
TGTGCCAGCAGCTTCTCACTAGCGGGGAACACAGATACGCAGTATTTT	CASSFSLAGNTDTQYF	TRBD2	TRBV13	-	TRBJ2-3
TGCGCCAGCAGCAGGGGCGCCTATAATTCACCCCTCCACTTT	CASSRGAYNSPLHF	-	TRBV10-1	-	TRBJ1-6